The 6 T cell receptor beta chains reported below all come from one sample, sequenced in a study of cytomegalovirus exposure and HLA in healthy donors (dated by TCRdb to 2015 to 2018). Library preparation used the immunoSEQ multiplex PCR assay. TCRdb mirrors the immuneACCESS table, restricted to in-frame sequences. Some clones are absent from its copies; in checked studies, under half trace to an unresolved V gene, and the reason for the others is unknown. This sample holds roughly 180,000 clones; approximately 80% were observed only once. The top ten constitute roughly 6.5% of the sample. The specimen was PBMCs. The origin of the receptors is a man between 18 and 35 years old in good health and CMV-seropositive.

The chain joins TRBV28 to TRBJ1-2, with D tentatively TRBD1 (6 bases). The CDR3 contains 15 residues. Between the trimmed V and J ends, which lost 10 bases and 4 bases, there was a span of 22 bases. Germline-derived CDR1 and CDR2 are MDHEN and SYDVKM. The CDR3: CATNVKQGWSYGYTF. CDR3 nucleotide sequence: TGTGCCACCAACGTGAAACAGGGTTGGAGCTATGGCTACACCTTC.

V gene TRBV2 combines with J gene TRBJ2-7, with a possible D match to TRBD2 (6 bases). Germline CDR1 SNHLY, CDR2 FYNNEI. Trimming took off 7 bases at V and 2 bases at J, with 27 bases between the two ends. The CDR3 loop spans 18 amino acids. The CDR3 DNA reads as TGTGCCAGCAAGGGGAGATCTCCAGCAGTAGCGGCCACCTACGAGCAGTACTTC. It translates to CASKGRSPAVAATYEQYF.

J is TRBJ2-2 and V is TRBV10-3; 10 bases match TRBD2. CDR3 size: 16 residues. J gave up 3 bases and V 6 bases, and 7 bases lay outside the gene matches. Germline CDR1 is ENHRY and CDR2 is SYGVKD. CDR3 residues: CAIRSSGSRDTGELFF. CDR3 in DNA: TGTGCCATCAGATCTAGCGGGAGTAGGGACACCGGGGAGCTGTTTTTT.

This clone is judged large (0.1 to 1%). V and J are TRBV5-6 and TRBJ2-3; the D gene is possibly TRBD2 (7 bases). The CDR3 consists of 17 residues. Trimming took 3 bases from V and 0 from J, leaving 17 bases between them. CDR1 is SGHDT, CDR2 YYEEEE, per germline. The CDR3 nucleotides read TGTGCCAGCAGCTGGGGGGGGCGGGAGAGGAGCACAGATACGCAGTATTTT. This codes for CASSWGGRERSTDTQYF.

This clone was counted once. V gene TRBV5-1 combines with J gene TRBJ1-1, with D maybe TRBD1 (6 bases). V lost 3 bases, J lost 0 bases, and 12 bases lay in between. The CDR3 is 15 amino acids. The germline gives CDR1 SGHRS, CDR2 YFSETQ. The CDR3 protein is CASSSSGTLNTEAFF. The CDR3 coding sequence is TGCGCCAGCAGCTCCTCCGGGACACTGAACACTGAAGCTTTCTTT.

V and J are TRBV19 and TRBJ1-1, with 8 positions matching TRBD1. The ends lost 5 bases at V and 10 bases at J; junction bases unmatched: 12. Germline V gives CDR1 LNHDA, CDR2 SQIVND (reference sequence). This CDR3 is 14 amino acids long. CDR3 sequence: CASSSSTGVSGAFF. For the CDR3, the DNA is TGTGCCAGTAGTTCGTCGACAGGGGTCTCCGGAGCTTTCTTT.